This record concerns one T cell receptor beta chain sequence. This CDR3 is 18 amino acids long. With 1 base clipped from V and 0 bases from J, the junction kept 7 bases outside the gene matches. Germline-derived CDR1 and CDR2 are SGHRS and YFSETQ. The record originates from a study of blood T cell repertoires in COVID-19. Repertoires were generated with immunoSEQ multiplex PCR, while TCRdb's copy carries only in-frame clones and drops some. Found here are about 100,000 clones, 70% to 90% of them singletons; the top ten hold approximately 2.6%. The sample comprised PBMCs or T cells enriched from blood (not recorded which). The receptor comes from a woman aged 45-65 years who had recovered from COVID-19. The V gene is TRBV5-1, the J gene TRBJ2-6; TRBD1 agrees at 7 bases. The CDR3 sequence: CASSLLGTASSGANVLTF. The CDR3 DNA sequence: TGCGCCAGCAGCTTGTTGGGGACAGCGTCCTCTGGGGCCAACGTCCTGACTTTC.